This T cell receptor beta chain was sequenced in a study of T cells in Graves' hyperthyroidism and ophthalmopathy. Study context: The initial diagnosis was the point when peripheral blood was collected, ahead of any treatment. Study observations and caveats: Blood shared most expanded thyroid clonotypes above 0.001.

Patients between 18 and 65 years old had hyperthyroidism, newly diagnosed and lasting under 2 months. Uncontrolled infection, other autoimmune disease, pregnancy or lactation led to exclusion. The length of the CDR3 is 13 residues. Trimming removed 2 bases at V and 7 bases at J, with 14 bases between. Germline V gene data show CDR1 as DFQATT and CDR2 as SNEGSKA (reference sequence). Researchers amplified the TCR beta CDR3 regions from RNA transcripts. HTBI primers were used for first-round RT-PCR of the TCR CDR3. TCRdb used MiXCR to reprocess the multiplex PCR reads, holding one entry per CDR3 protein. The sample carries 400,000 to 550,000 distinct CDR3 sequences, about an eighth recorded once. As to this clonotype: As yet, its antigen is unknown.

The V call is TRBV20-1, the J call TRBJ2-5; D may be TRBD2 (5 bases). The clonotype comes from a woman aged 18-35 years with Graves' hyperthyroidism. Source material: blood. The CDR3 bases are TGCAGTGCTAGAATACTAGAGAGAGGGACCCAGTACTTC. Its translation: CSARILERGTQYF.